One and the same sample provided the 30 T cell receptor beta chains below, sequenced in a study of T cell responses to AZD1222 COVID-19 vaccine. Only in-frame clones appear in the TCRdb table, and some are missing; sequencing was by immunoSEQ multiplex PCR. The table includes over 150,000 clones, approximately 93% detected once. Sequenced here: peripheral blood, sampled 28 days after the second AZD1222 dose. The receptors shown here come from an adult who received the AZD1222 COVID-19 vaccine.

This chain joins TRBV5-1 and TRBJ2-2, with D possibly TRBD1 on 6 matching bases. Trimming removed 4 bases at V and 1 base at J, with 8 bases between. There are 14 residues in the CDR3. Germline-derived CDR1 and CDR2 are SGHRS and YFSETQ. The CDR3 region has the DNA TGCGCCAGCAGCACGGGACAGAACACCGGGGAGCTGTTTTTT. It yields the protein CASSTGQNTGELFF.

The rearrangement links TRBV9 to TRBJ2-2, with D possibly TRBD1 on 6 matching bases. This CDR3 is built from 16 residues. Germline V gene data show CDR1 as SGDLS and CDR2 as YYNGEE. Trimming cost V 1 base and J 4 bases, with 14 bases left between them. The CDR3 DNA sequence: TGTGCCAGCAGCGTAAATTCCAGGGGTGGCACCGGGGAGCTGTTTTTT. Translation gives CASSVNSRGGTGELFF.

This chain joins TRBV9 and TRBJ1-1; D possibly corresponds to TRBD1 (6 bases). Trimming stripped 5 bases from V and 3 bases from J, with 11 bases between. The CDR3 runs 13 residues. Per the germline V gene, CDR1 is SGDLS and CDR2 is YYNGEE. The CDR3 spells CASRPRGDTEAFF. As DNA, the CDR3 is TGTGCCAGCAGACCCAGGGGAGACACTGAAGCTTTCTTT.

V and J are TRBV5-5 and TRBJ2-7, with a weak D call TRBD1 (6 bases). The germline V and J ends were trimmed by 0 bases and 2 bases, with 9 bases remaining between them. The germline gives CDR1 SGHKS, CDR2 YYEKEE (reference sequence). This CDR3 has 14 residues. CDR3 bases: TGTGCCAGCAGCTTGGAGGGACAACCCTACGAGCAGTACTTC. It encodes CASSLEGQPYEQYF.

The J gene is TRBJ1-2, the V gene TRBV6-4; D gene unclear. This CDR3 comprises 13 residues. V lost 2 bases to trimming and J lost 4 bases, with 8 bases between them. Germline V gene data show CDR1 as MRHNA and CDR2 as SNTAGT. As DNA, the CDR3 is TGTGCCAGCAGTGACGGGTTTAGCTATGGCTACACCTTC. This sequence encodes CASSDGFSYGYTF.

V and J are TRBV28 and TRBJ1-4; D possibly corresponds to TRBD1 (6 bases). There are 12 residues in the CDR3. V shed 2 bases and J shed 15 bases, with 13 bases lying between them. From germline, CDR1 is MDHEN and CDR2 SYDVKM. The CDR3 DNA follows: TGTGCCAGCAGTTTAGAGGGACAAAGAGTGTTTTTT. It specifies CASSLEGQRVFF.

The rearrangement joins TRBV29-1 to TRBJ2-7; possibly TRBD2 for D (5 bases). The V end was cut by 4 bases, the J end by 2 bases, with 15 bases between. The CDR3 has 14 residues. Germline V gene lookup returns CDR1 SQVTM and CDR2 ANQGSEA. The CDR3 spells CSVVRGNAAYEQYF. In DNA form, the CDR3 reads TGCAGCGTTGTTAGAGGGAACGCAGCCTACGAGCAGTACTTC.

In its sample, this clone was seen once. This chain joins TRBV10-3 and TRBJ1-5; tentatively, D is TRBD1 (6 bases). Germline lookup yields CDR1 ENHRY and CDR2 SYGVKD. This CDR3 is built from 16 residues. V was trimmed by 8 bases and J by 4 bases, leaving 21 bases between them. In DNA form, the CDR3 reads TGTGCCATCTTCGGGCATGCGCAAAGGGGGAATCAGCCCCAGCATTTT. Translating gives CAIFGHAQRGNQPQHF.

This chain uses TRBV14 with TRBJ2-2; D perhaps matches TRBD2 (6 bases). The V and J ends lost 3 bases and 5 bases respectively, with 13 bases between them. Germline CDR1 is SGHDN and CDR2 is FVKESK. The CDR3 has 15 amino acids. In DNA form, the CDR3 reads TGTGCCAGCAGCCACTTAAGGGGAGGAACCGGGGAGCTGTTTTTT. Its translation is CASSHLRGGTGELFF.

This chain uses TRBV27 with TRBJ1-5; D not resolved. CDR3 size: 14 residues. Trimming took 1 base from V and 3 from J, leaving 7 bases between them. CDR1 is MNHEY and CDR2 is SMNVEV in the germline V gene (reference sequence). CDR3 DNA sequence: TGTGCCAGCAGTTTATGGGGATCCAATCAGCCCCAGCATTTT. Protein product: CASSLWGSNQPQHF.

V usage is TRBV4-1 and J usage is TRBJ2-3; D not certain. With 2 bases removed from V and 8 bases from J, the gap between germline ends came to 8 bases. Per the germline V gene, CDR1 is MGHRA and CDR2 is YSYEKL. The CDR3 length is 12 residues. CDR3 nucleotides: TGCGCCAGCAGCCAACCGTCGGGTACGCAGTATTTT. Protein: CASSQPSGTQYF.

V and J are TRBV6-5 and TRBJ1-1; D is uncertain. Germline lookup yields CDR1 MNHEY and CDR2 SVGAGI. The CDR3 spans 15 residues. V dropped 0 bases and J dropped 4 bases, with 12 bases sitting between them. The CDR3: CASSYSGPAATEAFF. The CDR3 nucleotides read TGTGCCAGCAGTTACTCGGGCCCGGCGGCCACTGAAGCTTTCTTT.

The chain employs TRBV7-9 and TRBJ2-5; 10 nucleotides agree with TRBD1. Germline CDR1 and CDR2: SEHNR and FQNEAQ (reference sequence). The length of the CDR3 is 15 residues. V lost 0 bases to trimming and J lost 12 bases; unmatched junction nucleotides: 10. This CDR3 is CASSLAGQGWSVEYF. The CDR3 DNA sequence: TGTGCCAGCAGCTTAGCGGGACAGGGGTGGAGTGTCGAGTACTTC. The entire variable domain, with the rest obtained from reference TRBV7-9 and TRBJ2-5, is as follows: DTGVSQNPRHKITKRGQNVTFRCDPISEHNRLYWYRQTLGQGPEFLTYFQNEAQLEKSRLLSDRFSAERPKGSFSTLEIQRTEQGDSAMYLCASSLAGQGWSVEYFGPGTRLLVL.

The chain couples TRBV28 to TRBJ2-4, with 9 bases that match TRBD2. The junction had 8 bases not matched to a gene; V was cut back by 2 bases and J by 3 bases. The CDR3 contains 17 residues. The germline gives CDR1 MDHEN, CDR2 SYDVKM. CDR3 sequence reads: CASSLDLAGLNKNIQYF. The CDR3 region has the DNA TGTGCCAGCAGTTTAGATCTAGCGGGGCTGAACAAAAACATTCAGTACTTC.

The chain is built from TRBV5-1 and TRBJ1-3; perhaps TRBD1 as D (6 bases). The CDR3 is made up of 14 amino acids. V was cut by 4 bases and J by 4 bases, with 12 bases left in between. Germline V CDR1 and CDR2: SGHRS, YFSETQ. CDR3 region: CASSEAGDGNTIYF. CDR3 nucleotide sequence: TGCGCCAGCAGCGAGGCAGGGGACGGAAACACCATATATTTT. The full variable domain, its missing parts supplied by reference TRBV5-1 and TRBJ1-3, is KAGVTQTPRYLIKTRGQQVTLSCSPISGHRSVSWYQQTPGQGLQFLFEYFSETQRNKGNFPGRFSGRQFSNSRSEMNVSTLELGDSALYLCASSEAGDGNTIYFGEGSWLTVV.

This sequence joins TRBV5-1 and TRBJ1-6; 7 nucleotides match TRBD1. Per germline, CDR1 SGHRS and CDR2 YFSETQ. The CDR3 is 14 residues long. V was pared by 1 base and J by 8 bases, with 3 bases of the junction left unmatched. The CDR3 DNA sequence: TGCGCCAGCAGCTTGAACAGGGGCGATTCACCCCTCCACTTT. Translated, it gives CASSLNRGDSPLHF.

V is TRBV5-4 and J is TRBJ1-1; D gene ambiguous. V shed 3 bases and J shed 0 bases, with 9 bases lying between them. Per the germline V gene, CDR1 is SGHNT and CDR2 is YYREEE (reference sequence). The CDR3 extends over 14 amino acids. The CDR3 region is CASSWGKLNTEAFF. In DNA, the CDR3 is TGTGCCAGCAGCTGGGGAAAGTTGAACACTGAAGCTTTCTTT.

The CDR3 protein is CASSFTGGSYNSPLHF. CDR3 sequence (DNA): TGTGCCAGCAGCTTTACAGGGGGGTCCTATAATTCACCCCTCCACTTT. This chain joins TRBV5-8 and TRBJ1-6; TRBD1 matches at 8 bases. This CDR3 has 16 residues. Germline V gene lookup returns CDR1 SGHTS and CDR2 YDEGEE. V shed 2 bases and J 1 base; nucleotides not matched to a gene: 2.

The chain uses TRBV7-9 and TRBJ2-3; either TRBD1 or TRBD2 may supply D (5 bases each). This CDR3 spans 17 amino acids. The V end was cut by 5 bases, the J end by 4 bases, with 22 bases between. Looked up from germline, CDR1 is SEHNR and CDR2 is FQNEAQ (reference sequence). In DNA form, the CDR3 reads TGTGCCAGCAGCCACAGGAAACTAGGGGTAATGGCAGATACGCAGTATTTT. It yields the protein CASSHRKLGVMADTQYF.

The chain joins TRBV12-3 or TRBV12-4 to TRBJ1-1; unclear D gene. Trimming pared 2 bases from V and 5 bases from J, leaving 9 bases between. The CDR3 extends over 13 amino acids. CDR3 sequence (DNA): TGTGCCAGCAGTTTAAAGGGTACGACTGAAGCTTTCTTT. Protein product: CASSLKGTTEAFF.

The chain combines TRBV14 with TRBJ1-4; D may be TRBD1 (5 bases). This CDR3 comprises 13 residues. V lost 1 base to trimming and J lost 10 bases, with 10 bases between them. Looked up from germline, CDR1 is SGHDN and CDR2 is FVKESK. The chain's CDR3 is CASSQVWDGKLFF. CDR3 bases: TGTGCCAGCAGCCAAGTCTGGGACGGAAAACTGTTTTTT.

This rearrangement joins TRBV27 to TRBJ1-2, with no clear D. The CDR3 spans 11 residues. CDR1 is MNHEY, CDR2 SMNVEV, per germline (reference sequence). Trimming took off 8 bases at V and 4 bases at J, with 8 bases between the two ends. CDR3 protein: CASGGFYGYTF. Here the CDR3 DNA reads TGTGCCAGCGGAGGATTCTATGGCTACACCTTC.

As DNA, the CDR3 is TGTGCCAGCAGCCCCGGGGGAGCGTGGCAGCCCCAGCATTTT. It specifies CASSPGGAWQPQHF. This chain joins TRBV14 and TRBJ1-5; D is possibly TRBD1 (5 bases). Between the trimmed V and J ends, which lost 4 bases and 7 bases, there was a span of 14 bases. CDR3 length equals 14 residues. Germline V gene data show CDR1 as SGHDN and CDR2 as FVKESK.

The chain carries TRBV4-2 and TRBJ1-6; a possible D gene is TRBD1 (5 bases). V was pared by 10 bases and J by 10 bases, with 17 bases between. CDR3 length: 13 amino acids. CDR1 and CDR2 from the germline V gene are LGHNA and YNFKEQ. This chain's CDR3 is CATTAGDGSPLHF. The CDR3 bases are TGTGCCACAACTGCGGGGGATGGATCACCCCTCCACTTT.

CDR3 nucleotide sequence: TGTGCCAGGACAGTTGAGGGAACTAATTCACCCCTCCACTTT. Its protein is CARTVEGTNSPLHF. V usage is TRBV2 and J usage is TRBJ1-6, with a possible D match to TRBD1 (5 bases). Germline CDR1 SNHLY, CDR2 FYNNEI. V lost 9 bases, J lost 6 bases, and 15 bases lay in between. The CDR3 has 14 residues.

The V gene is TRBV7-9, the J gene TRBJ2-5; D is perhaps TRBD2 (6 bases). The CDR3 sequence is 15 residues long. CDR1 and CDR2 (germline): SEHNR, FQNEAQ (reference sequence). V was pared by 2 bases and J by 4 bases, with 14 bases between. The CDR3 region has the DNA TGTGCCAGCAGCTTAAGCGCGGGATTAGGAGAGACCCAGTACTTC. It is translated as CASSLSAGLGETQYF. The complete variable domain, with remaining parts taken from reference TRBV7-9 and TRBJ2-5, reads DTGVSQNPRHKITKRGQNVTFRCDPISEHNRLYWYRQTLGQGPEFLTYFQNEAQLEKSRLLSDRFSAERPKGSFSTLEIQRTEQGDSAMYLCASSLSAGLGETQYFGPGTRLLVL.

This rearrangement joins TRBV5-1 to TRBJ2-5; no reliable D call. The germline V and J ends were trimmed by 3 bases and 2 bases, with 2 bases remaining between them. This CDR3 spans 11 amino acids. Germline-derived CDR1 and CDR2 are SGHRS and YFSETQ. Here the CDR3 reads CASSSQETQYF. DNA for the CDR3: TGCGCCAGCAGCTCTCAAGAGACCCAGTACTTC.

The chain recombines TRBV7-8 with TRBJ2-7, with 9 bases lining up with TRBD2. Losses at the gene ends were 5 bases for V and 6 bases for J; bases not matched to a gene: 5. The germline gives CDR1 SGHVS, CDR2 FQNEAQ. CDR3 length: 13 amino acids. In DNA, the CDR3 is TGTGCCAGCAGCCGCGGGGGGGCGGGCGAGCAGTACTTC. It is translated as CASSRGGAGEQYF. Looking up the rest from reference TRBV7-8 and TRBJ2-7 gives the full variable domain: GAGVSQSPRYKVAKRGQDVALRCDPISGHVSLFWYQQALGQGPEFLTYFQNEAQLDKSGLPSDRFFAERPEGSVSTLKIQRTQQEDSAVYLCASSRGGAGEQYFGPGTRLTVT.

The CDR3 reads CASSLRASGASYNEQFF. The CDR3 DNA reads TGTGCCAGCAGCTTAAGGGCTAGCGGGGCCTCCTACAATGAGCAGTTCTTC. V usage is TRBV7-9 and J usage is TRBJ2-1, with TRBD2 matching over 9 bases. The germline CDR1 and CDR2 sequences are SEHNR and FQNEAQ (reference sequence). This CDR3 is 17 amino acids long. Germline trimming cut 2 bases from V and 0 bases from J; bases unmatched to any gene: 5.

This clone was seen more than once but under ten times. The CDR3 spells CASSELGAREQYF. Written as DNA, the CDR3 is TGTGCCAGCAGTGAATTAGGGGCAAGGGAGCAGTACTTC. The V gene is TRBV25-1, the J gene TRBJ2-7; a possible D gene is TRBD1 (5 bases). This CDR3 contains 13 residues. CDR1 is MGHDK and CDR2 is SYGVNS in the germline V gene. The ends were cut back, 1 base at V and 7 bases at J, with 11 bases in the middle.